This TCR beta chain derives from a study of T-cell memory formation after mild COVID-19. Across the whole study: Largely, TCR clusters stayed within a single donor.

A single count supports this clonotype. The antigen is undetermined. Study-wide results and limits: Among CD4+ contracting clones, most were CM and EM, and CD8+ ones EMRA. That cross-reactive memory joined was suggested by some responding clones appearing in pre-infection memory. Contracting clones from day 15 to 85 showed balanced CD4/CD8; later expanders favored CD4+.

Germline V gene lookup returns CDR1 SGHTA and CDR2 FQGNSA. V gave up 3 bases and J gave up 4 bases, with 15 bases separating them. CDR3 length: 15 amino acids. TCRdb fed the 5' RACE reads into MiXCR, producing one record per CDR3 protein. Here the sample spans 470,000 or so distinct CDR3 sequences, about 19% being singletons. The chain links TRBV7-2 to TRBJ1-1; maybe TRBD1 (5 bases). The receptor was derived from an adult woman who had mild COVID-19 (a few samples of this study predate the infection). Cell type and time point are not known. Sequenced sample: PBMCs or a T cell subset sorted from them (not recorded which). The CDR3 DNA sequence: TGTGCCAGCAGCTTCTCGGGACTAATCATCACTGAAGCTTTCTTT. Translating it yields CASSFSGLIITEAFF. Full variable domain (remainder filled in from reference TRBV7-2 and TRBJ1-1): GAGVSQSPSNKVTEKGKDVELRCDPISGHTALYWYRQSLGQGLEFLIYFQGNSAPDKSGLPSDRFSAERTGGSVSTLTIQRTQQEDSAVYLCASSFSGLIITEAFFGQGTRLTVV.